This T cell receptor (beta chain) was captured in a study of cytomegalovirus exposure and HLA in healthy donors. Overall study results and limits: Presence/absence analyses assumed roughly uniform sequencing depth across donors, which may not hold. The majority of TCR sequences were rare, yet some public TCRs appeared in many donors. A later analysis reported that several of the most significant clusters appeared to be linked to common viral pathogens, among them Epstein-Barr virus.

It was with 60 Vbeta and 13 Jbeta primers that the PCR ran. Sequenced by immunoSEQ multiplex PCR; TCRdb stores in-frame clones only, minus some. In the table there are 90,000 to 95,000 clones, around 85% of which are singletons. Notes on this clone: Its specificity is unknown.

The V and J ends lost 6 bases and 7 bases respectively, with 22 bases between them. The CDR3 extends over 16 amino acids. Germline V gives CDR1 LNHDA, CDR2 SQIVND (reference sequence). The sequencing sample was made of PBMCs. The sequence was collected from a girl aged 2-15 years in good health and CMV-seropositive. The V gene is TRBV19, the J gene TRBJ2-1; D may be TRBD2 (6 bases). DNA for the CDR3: TGTGCCAGTAGCCTACCAATAGCGGTGGGGGGTAATGAGCAGTTCTTC. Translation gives CASSLPIAVGGNEQFF.